These 15 T cell receptor beta chains were sequenced from one sample in a study of T cell repertoires in ileal Crohn's disease. The sorted cells were lamina propria lymphocytes from surgical specimens, first isolated by density gradient. Generated by immunoSEQ multiplex PCR, the TCRdb table keeps only in-frame clones and is missing some. The profile shows 2,000 or so clones, 65% to 75% of them singletons. Sequencing was performed on CD8+ T cells from ileum. Source of these receptors: an adult with Crohn's disease. Some clones in this sample may be carry-over from other donors' samples.

For the CDR3, the DNA is TGTGCCAGCAGCTGGACAGTCATGAACACTGAAGCTTTCTTT. This sequence encodes CASSWTVMNTEAFF. The chain combines TRBV7-2 with TRBJ1-1; D perhaps matches TRBD1 (6 bases). The V end was cut by 4 bases, the J end by 0 bases, with 9 bases between. The CDR3 contains 14 residues. The germline CDR1 and CDR2 sequences are SGHTA and FQGNSA.

V is TRBV29-1 and J is TRBJ2-7, with D possibly matching TRBD2 (6 bases). The CDR3 has 15 amino acids. V lost 7 bases and J 7 bases, leaving 26 bases between the germline ends. The V gene's germline CDR1 is SQVTM and CDR2 ANQGSEA. As DNA, the CDR3 is TGCAGCGCCAAAATTTCGGGGGTCCAAGGCTTGGAGCAGTACTTC. Its translation: CSAKISGVQGLEQYF.

The V gene is TRBV7-9, the J gene TRBJ2-5; D unresolved. The CDR3 covers 13 residues. The V and J ends lost 3 bases and 2 bases respectively, with 7 bases between them. CDR1 SEHNR and CDR2 FQNEAQ come from the germline V gene (reference sequence). The CDR3 spells CASSFEEQETQYF. In DNA form, the CDR3 reads TGTGCCAGCAGCTTCGAAGAGCAAGAGACCCAGTACTTC.

The chain recombines TRBV7-2 with TRBJ2-1; a weak D match, TRBD1 (6 bases). The CDR3 length is 14 residues. V lost 5 bases, J lost 4 bases, and 12 bases lay in between. Germline V gene sequence: CDR1 SGHTA, CDR2 FQGNSA. In DNA, the CDR3 is TGTGCCAGCAGCGCCGGACAGCTATACAATGAGCAGTTCTTC. Translation gives CASSAGQLYNEQFF.

This chain uses TRBV5-1 with TRBJ1-1, with 7 bases fitting TRBD1. Germline lookup yields CDR1 SGHRS and CDR2 YFSETQ. The CDR3 loop spans 15 amino acids. The V and J ends lost 6 bases and 0 bases, in that order; junction bases with no gene match: 8. In DNA form, the CDR3 reads TGCGCCAGCACCGGCCTACAGGGGATGAACACTGAAGCTTTCTTT. Residues: CASTGLQGMNTEAFF.

V usage is TRBV28 and J usage is TRBJ1-2; no clear D gene. The CDR3 is made up of 15 amino acids. Germline CDR1 reads MDHEN; CDR2 reads SYDVKM. V was shortened by 3 bases and J by 2 bases, with 13 bases between the two germline ends. The CDR3 loop is CASSLPLGLNYGYTF. The CDR3, as DNA: TGTGCCAGCAGTTTGCCACTAGGACTCAACTATGGCTACACCTTC.

This clone showed up just a few times. The chain joins TRBV5-5 to TRBJ2-7; D is perhaps TRBD2 (5 bases). CDR3 size: 16 residues. The V gene's germline CDR1 is SGHKS and CDR2 YYEKEE (reference sequence). Deletions cut 3 bases from V and 0 bases from J, with 16 bases between. The CDR3 here is CASSYDTGRTSYEQYF. The CDR3 coding sequence is TGTGCCAGCAGCTATGACACGGGGAGAACCTCCTACGAGCAGTACTTC. Together with reference TRBV5-5 and TRBJ2-7, the CDR3 gives the full variable domain: DAGVTQSPTHLIKTRGQQVTLRCSPISGHKSVSWYQQVLGQGPQFIFQYYEKEERGRGNFPDRFSARQFPNYSSELNVNALLLGDSALYLCASSYDTGRTSYEQYFGPGTRLTVT.

The V gene is TRBV4-1, the J gene TRBJ2-1, with TRBD2 matching over 7 bases. With 2 bases clipped from V and 4 bases from J, the junction kept 8 bases outside the gene matches. Per germline, CDR1 MGHRA and CDR2 YSYEKL. The CDR3 is 16 residues long. CDR3 DNA sequence: TGCGCCAGCAGCCAATTCGGACTAGTGGGTTACAATGAGCAGTTCTTC. It is translated as CASSQFGLVGYNEQFF.

The rearrangement links TRBV27 to TRBJ2-2; 10 bases are shared with TRBD2. Germline V gene sequence: CDR1 MNHEY, CDR2 SMNVEV (reference sequence). V was pared by 5 bases and J by 1 base, with 4 bases of the junction left unmatched. This CDR3 has 16 residues. The CDR3 bases are TGTGCCAGCAGTCCCTGGACTAGCGGGAACACCGGGGAGCTGTTTTTT. It specifies CASSPWTSGNTGELFF.

The chain couples TRBV28 to TRBJ2-1, with D perhaps TRBD2 (6 bases). Germline V lookup: CDR1 MDHEN, CDR2 SYDVKM. V was trimmed by 3 bases and J by 3 bases, leaving 12 bases between them. The CDR3 is 15 amino acids. The CDR3 sequence is CASSLGLQNYNEQFF. DNA of the CDR3: TGTGCCAGCAGTTTGGGACTCCAAAACTACAATGAGCAGTTCTTC.

About this clone itself: A read error may account for a junction end that differs from germline. CDR3 region: CASSSWTSRDTQYF. The CDR3 region has the DNA TGTGCCAGCAGCTCTTGGACTAGCAGAGATACGCAGTATTTT. The genes are TRBV7-2 and TRBJ2-3; 8 bases fit TRBD2. CDR1 and CDR2 from the germline V gene are SGHTA and FQGNSA. This CDR3 spans 14 amino acids.

This clone was seen only a few times. The V gene is TRBV28, the J gene TRBJ2-1; 9 bases agree with TRBD2. The length of the CDR3 is 14 residues. The V gene end was trimmed by 7 bases and the J gene end by 3 bases; junction bases not matched to a gene: 4. Germline loops: CDR1 MDHEN, CDR2 SYDVKM. Here the CDR3 reads CASKTSGDYNEQFF. In DNA, the CDR3 is TGTGCCAGCAAGACTAGCGGAGACTACAATGAGCAGTTCTTC.

This sequence joins TRBV4-1 and TRBJ1-2, with 7 bases lining up with TRBD1. CDR1 is MGHRA, CDR2 YSYEKL, per germline. The J segment lost 10 bases and the V segment lost 0 bases, leaving 5 bases of the junction unmatched. This CDR3 spans 13 amino acids. The CDR3 is CASSQEGQLDYTF. The CDR3 region has the DNA TGCGCCAGCAGCCAAGAGGGACAGTTGGACTACACCTTC.

The chain recombines TRBV11-1 with TRBJ2-7; D is unclear. CDR1 is SGHAT, CDR2 FQDESV, per germline (reference sequence). V lost 6 bases and J lost 0, with 6 bases in between. CDR3 length: 12 amino acids. The CDR3 bases are TGTGCCAGCAGTCCGAGCTCCTACGAGCAGTACTTC. It encodes CASSPSSYEQYF.

The chain is built from TRBV19 and TRBJ1-1; 10 nucleotides line up with TRBD1. Trimming removed 3 bases from V and 3 bases from J; junction bases left unmatched: 7. The V gene's germline CDR1 is LNHDA and CDR2 SQIVND (reference sequence). The length of the CDR3 is 16 residues. The CDR3 DNA sequence: TGTGCCAGTAGTATGAGGGGACAGGGGTGGCACACTGAAGCTTTCTTT. Residues: CASSMRGQGWHTEAFF.